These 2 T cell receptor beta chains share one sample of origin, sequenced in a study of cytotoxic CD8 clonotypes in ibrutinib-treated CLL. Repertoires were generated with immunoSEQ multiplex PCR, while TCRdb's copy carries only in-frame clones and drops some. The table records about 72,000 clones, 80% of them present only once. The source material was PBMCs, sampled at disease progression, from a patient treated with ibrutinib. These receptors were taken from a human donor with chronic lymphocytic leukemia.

The CDR3 bases are TGTGCCAGCGCTATAGGGCCCACAGAGCCCCAGCATTTT. Amino acids: CASAIGPTEPQHF. V usage is TRBV6-4 and J usage is TRBJ1-5; no clear D gene. The CDR3 runs to 13 residues. Germline V lookup: CDR1 MRHNA, CDR2 SNTAGT. V was trimmed by 8 bases and J by 8 bases, leaving 16 bases between them.

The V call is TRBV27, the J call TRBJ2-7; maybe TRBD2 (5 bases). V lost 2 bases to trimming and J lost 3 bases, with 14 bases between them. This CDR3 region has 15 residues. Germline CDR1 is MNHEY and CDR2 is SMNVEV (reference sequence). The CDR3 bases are TGTGCCAGCAGTTTAGCCGGGAACCAAGGCTACGAGCAGTACTTC. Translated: CASSLAGNQGYEQYF.